This TCR beta chain is from a study of cytomegalovirus exposure and HLA in healthy donors. Background on the study: An early release of data contained roughly 86 million unique TCRs, which came from HLA-typed donors. General study results and limits: Clonal expansion, a later analysis showed, was greater in HLA-associated TCR beta chains than in equally common others. In an earlier analysis, most TCR beta V segments were productive about 87% or about 30% of the time.

In its sample, this clone was seen a few times. The target antigen is unknown. PCR primers comprised 60 Vbeta and 13 Jbeta primers. Original data processing: About 11 million of the roughly 77 million unique TCR beta chains counted in a later analysis were shared. Method: immunoSEQ multiplex PCR; TCRdb's copy keeps in-frame clones and lacks some. Clone size and the V and J calls come from that table; the DNA yielded D and trimming. This table has roughly 180,000 clones, over 70% appearing once. Germline-derived CDR1 and CDR2 are SGHDT and YYEEEE. The CDR3 contains 16 residues. The specimen was PBMCs. The gene calls are TRBV5-6 and TRBJ2-5, with TRBD1 matching 12 bases. The J call may not be correct, given that the DNA end is closer to TRBJ2-7. The receptor was isolated from a man between 18 and 35 years old in good health and CMV-seronegative. As DNA, the CDR3 is TGTGCCAGCAGCCCTGGGACAGGGGGCTCGTTCTACGAGCAGTACTTC. It translates to CASSPGTGGSFYEQYF.